The T cell receptor (beta chain) described here comes from a study of blood T cells in healthy people across ages. A J-beta primer mix and a sample-barcoded 5' primer were used in a second PCR of about 7 to 12 cycles. Using its own MiXCR run on the 5' RACE reads, TCRdb lists one record per CDR3 protein. The sample shows about 670,000 distinct CDR3 sequences, about 51% of them seen only once. The CDR3 totals 16 residues. Unmatched junction bases numbered 9, after V lost 5 bases and J lost 4 bases. This rearrangement joins TRBV12-3 or TRBV12-4 to TRBJ2-3; 10 nucleotides align to TRBD2. Sequenced sample: blood. The origin of this receptor is a woman of 80 years or more in good health. CDR3 sequence (DNA): TGTGCCAGCAGTGAAACTAGCGGGGTCCCCCCAGATACGCAGTATTTT. Its translation: CASSETSGVPPDTQYF.